This T cell receptor beta chain was recorded in a study of blood T cell repertoires in COVID-19. Study overall: In each case, the material was cDNA or gDNA derived from T cells, B-cell-depleted T cells, or PBMCs.

Patients in Seattle were enrolled during active infection, then followed longitudinally. Under the authors' procedure: Scientists estimated how many nucleated cells there were by amplifying reference gene primers. The repertoire was sequenced with immunoSEQ multiplex PCR; TCRdb's copy has only in-frame clones and lacks some. V, J and clone size reflect that table, while D and trimming were determined from the DNA. This table holds around 73,000 clones, 60% to 80% found once. Looked up from germline, CDR1 is SGHRS and CDR2 is YFSETQ. This CDR3 is built from 14 residues. J lost 3 bases, V lost 8 bases, and 4 bases had no gene match.

The sequenced material came from peripheral blood. The gene calls are TRBV5-1 and TRBJ2-3, with 12 bases identical to TRBD2. The TCR originated in a man between 65 and 79 years old with COVID-19, enrolled during active disease. The CDR3 nucleotides are TGCGCCAGTGGACTAGCGGGGCTAACAGATACGCAGTATTTT. This codes for CASGLAGLTDTQYF. The full variable domain, completed using reference TRBV5-1 and TRBJ2-3, is KAGVTQTPRYLIKTRGQQVTLSCSPISGHRSVSWYQQTPGQGLQFLFEYFSETQRNKGNFPGRFSGRQFSNSRSEMNVSTLELGDSALYLCASGLAGLTDTQYFGPGTRLTVL.